This record looks at one TCR beta chain sequence and its context. Clinical history as reported by participants underpinned cohort assignment. This sample stems from a study of blood T cell repertoires in COVID-19. Study-level background: Donors in the United States, Italy and Spain gave samples during acute or convalescent COVID-19.

Trimming took off 3 bases at V and 6 bases at J, with 8 bases between the two ends. CDR1 is LGHDT, CDR2 YNNKEL, per germline (reference sequence). CDR3 length equals 13 residues. Sequenced by immunoSEQ multiplex PCR; TCRdb stores in-frame clones only, minus some. The table includes fewer than 500,000 clones, 70% to 90% detected once. The chain is built from TRBV3-1 (or the pseudogene TRBV3-2) and TRBJ2-2; no reliable D call. The sample comprised PBMCs or T cells enriched from blood (not recorded which). The sequence derives from a young woman with acute COVID-19. CDR3: CASSHSVAGELFF. CDR3 sequence (DNA): TGTGCCAGCAGCCACTCGGTAGCCGGGGAGCTGTTTTTT.